The clone carrying this T cell receptor (beta chain) was recorded once. Sample treatment: oral pan-JAK inhibitor, 5-10 mg twice daily. The data were obtained in a study of CD8+ T cells in alopecia areata. Trimming took off 3 bases at V and 10 bases at J, with 16 bases between the two ends. Germline lookup yields CDR1 GTSNPN and CDR2 SVGIG (reference sequence). This CDR3 region has 13 residues. Sequencing used cDNA as its template, made by extracting RNA and reverse transcribing it. Profiled with immunoSEQ multiplex PCR; TCRdb holds only in-frame clones, not every one. The sample includes 200,000 to 250,000 clones, under 60% seen only once; the top ten take roughly 1.5%.

This TCR was recovered from a human donor with alopecia areata. Sequenced material: CD4+ T cells sorted from blood, taken at week 4, from a patient treated with tofacitinib. The chain couples TRBV30 to TRBJ2-1; weak D call: TRBD1 (5 bases). This CDR3 is CAWRRDSVGEQFF. The CDR3 coding sequence is TGTGCCTGGAGAAGAGACAGTGTTGGGGAGCAGTTCTTC.